This is a list of T cell receptor beta chains from one sample in a study of post-analysis software for immune sequencing data. MiXCR, run by TCRdb on the PCR reads, gives a single entry per CDR3 protein. Of some 690,000 distinct CDR3 sequences listed, approximately 60% are singletons. Sequenced: blood. These TCRs come from a girl aged 2 to 10 with multiple sclerosis. Each CDR3 is given with its conserved first and last residue. D genes are given only for firm matches. The listing skips clone size in some rows; elsewhere it reads once, few, many or a size class.

J,D,size,V,CDR3
TRBJ2-3,.,few,TRBV20-1,CSASPGTKLSDTQYF
TRBJ1-2,.,.,TRBV12-3/TRBV12-4,CASSLTFNYGYTF
TRBJ2-1,TRBD2,.,TRBV4-1,CASSPMGRTSGRAGNEQFF
TRBJ2-5,TRBD2,.,TRBV6-2/TRBV6-3,CASRTLPSGGASETQYF
TRBJ2-1,TRBD2,.,TRBV10-3,CAMGTSGSNEQFF
TRBJ1-2,TRBD1,few,TRBV29-1,CSVVGGGDYGYTF
TRBJ1-2,.,.,TRBV12-3/TRBV12-4,CASSSIEGHGYTF
TRBJ2-3,.,.,TRBV12-3/TRBV12-4,CASSPIGITDTQYF
TRBJ2-4,.,.,TRBV20-1,CSAPRVGGDDKNIQYF
TRBJ2-7,.,.,TRBV2,CASSEIQVYEQYF
TRBJ2-7,.,.,TRBV20-1,CSAREEGYEQYF
TRBJ2-5,TRBD2,.,TRBV20-1,CSARREALLRTQYF
TRBJ1-2,TRBD1,few,TRBV29-1,CSESTGSSGYTF